This T cell receptor beta chain was obtained from a study of breast tumors, draining lymph nodes, adjacent tissues. Samples came from axillary lymph nodes draining the breast cancer. Study results and caveats: Data only fit, rather than demonstrated, lymph node origin of most tumor T cells.

TCRdb recomputed calls from the multiplex PCR reads with MiXCR, one row per CDR3 protein. The sample has about 270,000 distinct CDR3 sequences, roughly 31% seen once. This clonotype was seen a handful of times. The antigen is undetermined. The germline gives CDR1 MNHEY, CDR2 SMNVEV (reference sequence). The CDR3 runs 13 residues. V gave up 5 bases and J gave up 9 bases, with 14 bases separating them. Source material: axillary lymph node tissue. The clonotype originates from a female donor with breast cancer. Some clones in this sample may be carry-over from other donors' samples. The V and J genes are TRBV27 and TRBJ2-1, with D possibly TRBD2 on 6 matching bases. CDR3 protein: CASSLGTPTEQFF. The CDR3 DNA follows: TGTGCCAGCAGTCTGGGGACTCCCACTGAGCAGTTCTTC.